One sample yielded the 24 T cell receptor beta chains listed below, sequenced in a study of shared clonotypes between healthy human individuals. Sequencing was performed with immunoSEQ multiplex PCR; in TCRdb, only in-frame clones are kept and a portion is missing. The sample comprises 100,000 or so clones, about 67% of which are singletons, and around 25% rests with the top ten. The sample comprised memory CD8+ T cells sorted from blood. Subset denoted: CD45RO+ cells pooled with CCR7-negative TemRA cells. These receptors came from a woman in her 30s in good health.

This rearrangement joins TRBV7-9 to TRBJ1-5; 10 positions agree with TRBD1. This CDR3 is 16 amino acids long. CDR1 and CDR2 (germline): SEHNR, FQNEAQ (reference sequence). V was clipped by 4 bases and J by 2 bases; unmatched bases: 5. Here the CDR3 reads CASSSSDRGGNQPQHF. The CDR3 DNA is TGTGCCAGCAGCTCATCGGACAGGGGGGGCAATCAGCCCCAGCATTTT.

This clone was counted between two and nine times. The chain joins TRBV5-1 to TRBJ2-7; either TRBD1 or TRBD2 may supply D (5 bases each). V was clipped by 4 bases and J by 2 bases, with 13 bases between them. Germline CDR1 is SGHRS and CDR2 is YFSETQ. The CDR3 runs to 14 residues. CDR3 sequence (DNA): TGCGCCAGCAGCCATTGGGACCGAACCTACGAGCAGTACTTC. Translated: CASSHWDRTYEQYF.

This clone was seen only once. A far larger clone lies a single base away; this is likely a read error. This chain links TRBV29-1 with TRBJ2-7, with D tentatively TRBD2 (6 bases). With 7 bases removed from V and 6 bases from J, the gap between germline ends came to 22 bases. The CDR3 has 14 amino acids. CDR1 is SQVTM, CDR2 ANQGSEA, per germline. CDR3 region: CSAKASERSVEQYF. CDR3 bases: TGCAGCGCCAAGGCTAGCGAGAGGTCCGTCGAGCAGTACTTC.

The V gene is TRBV19, the J gene TRBJ2-7, with 10 bases identical to TRBD2. Germline V lookup: CDR1 LNHDA, CDR2 SQIVND (reference sequence). J gave up 2 bases and V 1 base, and 2 bases lay outside the gene matches. The CDR3 contains 15 residues. This chain's CDR3 is CASSIGGLAPYEQYF. CDR3 in DNA: TGTGCCAGTAGTATAGGGGGACTAGCGCCCTACGAGCAGTACTTC.

This clone has just a few counts. The V gene is TRBV11-2, the J gene TRBJ1-1; TRBD1 is a possible D gene (6 bases). Trimming stripped 5 bases from V and 4 bases from J, with 17 bases between. The CDR3 runs to 15 residues. Germline V gene lookup returns CDR1 SGHAT and CDR2 FQNNGV. CDR3 nucleotide sequence: TGTGCCAGCAGCCGGAGAATGGGGGGCTCCACTGAAGCTTTCTTT. This translates into CASSRRMGGSTEAFF.

The chain uses TRBV27 and TRBJ2-7; D is perhaps TRBD2 (6 bases). The CDR3 runs to 13 residues. The germline V gene encodes CDR1 MNHEY and CDR2 SMNVEV (reference sequence). With 4 bases removed from V and 6 bases from J, the gap between germline ends came to 13 bases. In nucleotides, the CDR3 is TGTGCCAGCAGTTCCGCCGGGGGATCCGAGCAGTACTTC. This codes for CASSSAGGSEQYF.

The chain recombines TRBV25-1 with TRBJ2-5; possibly TRBD1 or TRBD2 for D (5 bases each). The V end lost 1 base, the J end lost 1 base, and 19 bases lay between the germline ends. This CDR3 comprises 18 residues. Germline V gene sequence: CDR1 MGHDK, CDR2 SYGVNS. CDR3 sequence (DNA): TGTGCCAGCAGTGAATCGGGGCAGGGAATAGAGTCCCAAGAGACCCAGTACTTC. Its protein product is CASSESGQGIESQETQYF.

The sample holds one count of this clone. The gene calls are TRBV7-9 and TRBJ2-7, with D perhaps matching TRBD2 (7 bases). This CDR3 region has 15 residues. Trimming shortened V by 4 bases and J by 0 bases, and 13 bases separated the two germline ends. Germline V gene lookup returns CDR1 SEHNR and CDR2 FQNEAQ (reference sequence). The chain's CDR3 is CASSSGGLNSYEQYF. The CDR3 coding sequence is TGTGCCAGCAGCTCGGGGGGCCTGAACTCCTACGAGCAGTACTTC. Full variable domain (outside the CDR3, taken from reference TRBV7-9 and TRBJ2-7): DTGVSQNPRHKITKRGQNVTFRCDPISEHNRLYWYRQTLGQGPEFLTYFQNEAQLEKSRLLSDRFSAERPKGSFSTLEIQRTEQGDSAMYLCASSSGGLNSYEQYFGPGTRLTVT.

The V call is TRBV5-4, the J call TRBJ2-7; 7 bases fit TRBD2. CDR3 length: 15 residues. V shed 2 bases, J shed 2 bases, and the junction held 7 bases outside the gene matches. Germline CDR1 SGHNT, CDR2 YYREEE (reference sequence). CDR3 in DNA: TGTGCCAGCAGCTTCCGAAGCGGGACCCCCTACGAGCAGTACTTC. Translated, it gives CASSFRSGTPYEQYF.

This clone has only a few counts. The CDR3, as DNA: TGTGCCAGCAGTGACGGAGGCGGCGGGAATGAGCAGTTCTTC. Translating gives CASSDGGGGNEQFF. The J gene is TRBJ2-1, the V gene TRBV6-4, with a possible D match to TRBD2 (5 bases). CDR3 length: 14 amino acids. The germline V gene has CDR1 MRHNA and CDR2 SNTAGT. V was pared by 2 bases and J by 7 bases, with 12 bases between.

The chain carries TRBV19 and TRBJ2-7, with D perhaps given as TRBD1 or TRBD2 (6 bases each). CDR1 is LNHDA, CDR2 SQIVND, per germline (reference sequence). Trimming took 9 bases from V and 6 from J, leaving 15 bases between them. The CDR3 is 12 residues long. CDR3 sequence reads: CASGGLYGEQYF. CDR3 DNA sequence: TGTGCCAGCGGGGGCCTCTACGGCGAGCAGTACTTC.

J is TRBJ1-6 and V is TRBV30; D ambiguous. The V end lost 0 bases, the J end lost 9 bases, and 9 bases lay between the germline ends. The CDR3 has 13 amino acids. CDR1 and CDR2 from the germline V gene are GTSNPN and SVGIG (reference sequence). The CDR3 DNA reads as TGTGCCTGGAGTGTCTGGGCTGGTTCACCCCTCCACTTT. Residues: CAWSVWAGSPLHF.

V usage is TRBV6-1 and J usage is TRBJ1-1; TRBD1 matches at 7 bases. In germline, CDR1 is MNHNS, CDR2 SASEGT. The CDR3 covers 14 residues. V lost 2 bases and J lost 1; bases outside the gene matches: 1. The CDR3 DNA sequence: TGTGCCAGCAGTGAACAGGGGGAGAACACTGAAGCTTTCTTT. Protein sequence: CASSEQGENTEAFF.

The V gene is TRBV5-1, the J gene TRBJ2-7, with D tentatively TRBD1 (5 bases). This CDR3 is 14 amino acids long. Germline V gives CDR1 SGHRS, CDR2 YFSETQ. Deletions cut 0 bases from V and 7 bases from J, with 14 bases between. CDR3 DNA sequence: TGCGCCAGCAGCTTGGACCAGGGCGAGCTGGAGCAGTACTTC. It codes for CASSLDQGELEQYF.

This chain uses TRBV11-2 with TRBJ2-1, with D maybe TRBD2 (6 bases). From germline, CDR1 is SGHAT and CDR2 FQNNGV. The CDR3 is 16 residues long. V lost 3 bases, J lost 2 bases, and 14 bases lay in between. CDR3 region: CASSFGSVAAYNEQFF. As DNA, the CDR3 is TGTGCCAGCAGCTTCGGATCGGTAGCGGCCTACAATGAGCAGTTCTTC.

The CDR3 coding sequence is TGTGCCAGCAGCGCGGGCGGGGGTTCAGATACGCAGTATTTT. This sequence encodes CASSAGGGSDTQYF. The rearrangement uses TRBV9 and TRBJ2-3, with 7 positions matching TRBD2. The CDR3 is 14 amino acids. V gave up 3 bases and J gave up 4 bases; unmatched junction bases: 5. CDR1 is SGDLS and CDR2 is YYNGEE in the germline V gene.

The rearrangement links TRBV6-4 to TRBJ2-2; the D is unclear. V lost 3 bases to trimming and J lost 3 bases, with 17 bases between them. In germline, CDR1 is MRHNA, CDR2 SNTAGT. The CDR3 is made up of 17 amino acids. The CDR3 nucleotides read TGTGCCAGCAGTGAAGCAGCCGGAAGCCATCACACCGGGGAGCTGTTTTTT. Amino acids: CASSEAAGSHHTGELFF.

This clone occurred many times. The chain carries TRBV30 and TRBJ1-1; D not certain. CDR3 size: 11 residues. V was clipped by 5 bases and J by 8 bases, with 12 bases between them. Germline V gives CDR1 GTSNPN, CDR2 SVGIG (reference sequence). CDR3 residues: CAWGFTREAFF. CDR3 bases: TGTGCCTGGGGGTTTACCCGGGAAGCTTTCTTT.

This clone was observed once. The chain employs TRBV10-1 and TRBJ1-1; D call uncertain. Germline V lookup: CDR1 WNHNN, CDR2 SYGVQD (reference sequence). The ends were cut back, 4 bases at V and 5 bases at J, with 14 bases in the middle. This CDR3 has 14 residues. CDR3 sequence (DNA): TGCGCCAGCAGTGTTAGTACAGCGGGGACTGAAGCTTTCTTT. It encodes CASSVSTAGTEAFF.

Sample share makes this clone medium-sized. J is TRBJ2-1 and V is TRBV7-2; 10 nucleotides align to TRBD1. Losses at the gene ends were 4 bases for V and 0 bases for J; bases not matched to a gene: 0. The CDR3 totals 15 residues. Per the germline V gene, CDR1 is SGHTA and CDR2 is FQGNSA. Written as DNA, the CDR3 is TGTGCCAGCAGCTGGGACAGGGGCTCCTACAATGAGCAGTTCTTC. Protein sequence: CASSWDRGSYNEQFF.

The CDR3 spells CASSRAGQGAYGYTF. DNA for the CDR3: TGTGCCAGCAGCCGGGCGGGACAGGGGGCATATGGCTACACCTTC. The chain carries TRBV7-9 and TRBJ1-2; 12 bases map to TRBD1. Germline loops: CDR1 SEHNR, CDR2 FQNEAQ (reference sequence). J gave up 5 bases and V 5 bases, and 6 bases lay outside the gene matches. This CDR3 is 15 amino acids long.

This chain joins TRBV6-4 and TRBJ2-1; 12 nucleotides match TRBD2. Germline CDR1 MRHNA, CDR2 SNTAGT. The length of the CDR3 is 18 residues. V was pared by 5 bases and J by 5 bases, with 13 bases of the junction left unmatched. CDR3 nucleotides: TGTGCCAGCAGTCCTCAACCCATCGGACTAGCGGGAAACAATGAGCAGTTCTTC. Translating it yields CASSPQPIGLAGNNEQFF.

This clone was observed at least ten times. The V and J genes are TRBV29-1 and TRBJ1-2; D gene unclear. Germline V gene data show CDR1 as SQVTM and CDR2 as ANQGSEA. Trimming took off 4 bases at V and 5 bases at J, with 20 bases between the two ends. This CDR3 comprises 15 residues. The CDR3 nucleotides read TGCAGCGTTGCCCCACTGACCCCAACAGTATATGGCTACACCTTC. This translates into CSVAPLTPTVYGYTF.

This chain connects TRBV7-6 to TRBJ2-3; D unresolved. The length of the CDR3 is 13 residues. The germline V gene encodes CDR1 SGHVS and CDR2 FNYEAQ. V was trimmed by 1 base and J by 7 bases, leaving 9 bases between them. The DNA for the CDR3 is TGTGCCAGCAGCTTAGAAGGGCGTTATACGCAGTATTTT. This gives the protein CASSLEGRYTQYF.